This T cell receptor (beta chain) is from a study of graft-versus-host responses after intestinal transplantation. Findings of the study overall: Present in recipient marrow, GvH clones included some that appeared first in ileum or blood.

The data were produced by immunoSEQ multiplex PCR, yet TCRdb's version contains in-frame clones alone and is incomplete. Counted here are 20,000 to 25,000 clones, roughly half occurring once; the ten biggest clones make up nearly 0.9%. Plating of some 200,000 CFSE-labeled responder cells was done together with some 200,000 irradiated, violet-dye-labeled stimulator cells. Dividing CFSE-low CD3+CD4+ and CD3+CD8+ responders were isolated by sorting after the reaction. Regarding this clone: The junction departs from the called germline gene at one end, perhaps through a read error.

Germline CDR1 is MNHNS and CDR2 is SASEGT. The CDR3 has 11 residues. Sequencing used alloreactive CD4+ T cells from a mixed lymphocyte reaction culture, obtained before intestinal transplant. Subset given: CFSE-low proliferating T cells sorted from roughly six-day pre-transplant mixed lymphocyte reaction (GvH or HvG direction). The chain joins TRBV6-1 to TRBJ2-1, with D uncertain. This TCR derives from a human patient who received an intestinal transplant. CDR3: CASSEELVQFF. CDR3 in DNA: TGTGCCAGCAGCGAAGAGCTAGTCCAGTTCTTC.